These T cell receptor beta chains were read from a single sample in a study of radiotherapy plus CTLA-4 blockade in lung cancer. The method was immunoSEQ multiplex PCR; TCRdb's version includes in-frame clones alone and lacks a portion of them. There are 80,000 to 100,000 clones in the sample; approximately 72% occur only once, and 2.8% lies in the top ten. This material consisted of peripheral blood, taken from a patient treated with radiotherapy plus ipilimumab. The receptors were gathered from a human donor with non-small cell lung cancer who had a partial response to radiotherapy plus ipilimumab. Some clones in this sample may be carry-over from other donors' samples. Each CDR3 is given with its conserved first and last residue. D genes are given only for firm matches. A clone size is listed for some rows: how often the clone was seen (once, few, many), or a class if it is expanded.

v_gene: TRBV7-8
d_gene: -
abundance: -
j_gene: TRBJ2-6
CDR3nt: TGTGCCAGCAGCACATTGACAGCCATCTCTGGGGCCAACGTCCTGACTTTC
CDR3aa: CASSTLTAISGANVLTF

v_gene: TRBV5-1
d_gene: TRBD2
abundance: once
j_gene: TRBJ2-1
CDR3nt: TGCGCCAGCAGCTTGGCGTCGACTAGCGTGGATGAGCAGTTCTTC
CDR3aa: CASSLASTSVDEQFF

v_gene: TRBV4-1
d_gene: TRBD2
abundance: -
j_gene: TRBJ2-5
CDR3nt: TGCGCCAGCAGCCAACCTTCTAGCGGACAAGAGACCCAGTACTTC
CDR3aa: CASSQPSSGQETQYF

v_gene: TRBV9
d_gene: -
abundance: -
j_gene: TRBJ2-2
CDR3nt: TGTGCCAGCAGCGTTTTACTGGACACCGGGGAGCTGTTTTTT
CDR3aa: CASSVLLDTGELFF

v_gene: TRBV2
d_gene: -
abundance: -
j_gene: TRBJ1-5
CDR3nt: TGTGCCAGCAGGGACGGCCGGGGGGGTCAGCCCCAGCATTTT
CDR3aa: CASRDGRGGQPQHF

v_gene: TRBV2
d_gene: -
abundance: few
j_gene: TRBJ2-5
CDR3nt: TGTGCCAGCAGAGCTAGTCGGAGTCAAGAGACCCAGTACTTC
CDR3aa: CASRASRSQETQYF

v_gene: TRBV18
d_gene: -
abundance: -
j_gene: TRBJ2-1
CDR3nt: TGTGCCAGCTCACCCCGTGTCCAGCGGACCAATGAGCAGTTCTTC
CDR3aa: CASSPRVQRTNEQFF

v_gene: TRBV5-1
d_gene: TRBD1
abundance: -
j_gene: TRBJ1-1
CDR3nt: TGCGCCAGCAGAGGGGGCGCCCGGGACACTGAAGCTTTCTTT
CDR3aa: CASRGGARDTEAFF

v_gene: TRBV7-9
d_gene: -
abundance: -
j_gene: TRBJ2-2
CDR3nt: TGTGCCAGCAGCTCGCGGGGGGACAGGGTGGACACCGGGGAGCTGTTTTTT
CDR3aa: CASSSRGDRVDTGELFF

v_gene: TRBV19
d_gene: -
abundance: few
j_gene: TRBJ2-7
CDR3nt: TGTGCCAGTAGTGGAGGGATCAACTACGAGCAGTACTTC
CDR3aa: CASSGGINYEQYF

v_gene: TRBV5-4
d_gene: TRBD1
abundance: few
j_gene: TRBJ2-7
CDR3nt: TGTGCCAGCAGCTTGGGGGGACAGGGCTCGCCGGGCGAGCAGTACTTC
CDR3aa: CASSLGGQGSPGEQYF

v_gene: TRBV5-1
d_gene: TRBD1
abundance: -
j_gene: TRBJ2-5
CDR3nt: TGCGCCAGCAGCCCAACAGGGGGCAGCTTAGAGACCCAGTACTTC
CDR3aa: CASSPTGGSLETQYF

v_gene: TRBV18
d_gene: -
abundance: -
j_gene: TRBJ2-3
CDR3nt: TGTGCCAGCTCACCTCGGCAGGGGACAACAGATACGCAGTATTTT
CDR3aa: CASSPRQGTTDTQYF

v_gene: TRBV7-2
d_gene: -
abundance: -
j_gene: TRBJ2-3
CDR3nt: TGTGCCAGCAGCTTACAGTTTGGGGGCGCCCGGGGCCGCGTCGCGTATTTT
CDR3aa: CASSLQFGGARGRVAYF

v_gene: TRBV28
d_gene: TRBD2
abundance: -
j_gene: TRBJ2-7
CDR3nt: TGTGCCAGCAGATCGACTAGCGGGAGGGCCGTCGAGCAGTACTTC
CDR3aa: CASRSTSGRAVEQYF

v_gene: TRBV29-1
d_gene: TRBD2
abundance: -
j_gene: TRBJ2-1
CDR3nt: TGCAGCGTTAGATATAGCGGGATTACCCTATACAATGAGCAGTTCTTC
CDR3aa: CSVRYSGITLYNEQFF

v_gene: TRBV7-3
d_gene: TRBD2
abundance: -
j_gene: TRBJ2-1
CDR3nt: TGTGCCAGCAGCAGAAGCGGGAGATACAATGAGCAGTTCTTC
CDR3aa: CASSRSGRYNEQFF

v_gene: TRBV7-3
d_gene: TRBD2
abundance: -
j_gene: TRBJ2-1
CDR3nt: TGTGCCAGCAGCCTCGGCACTAGCGATGAGCAGTTCTTC
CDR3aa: CASSLGTSDEQFF

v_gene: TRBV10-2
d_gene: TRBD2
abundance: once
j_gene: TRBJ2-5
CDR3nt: TGCGCCAGCGTCGGACTAGCGGTACAAGAGACCCAGTACTTC
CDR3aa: CASVGLAVQETQYF

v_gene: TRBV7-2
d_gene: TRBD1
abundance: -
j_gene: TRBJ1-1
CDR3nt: TGTGCCAGCAGCTTAAGGGGGACAGACTACACTGAAGCTTTCTTT
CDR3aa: CASSLRGTDYTEAFF

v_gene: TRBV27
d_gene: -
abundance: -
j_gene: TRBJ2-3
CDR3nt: TGTGCCAGCAGTTTTAATAGAAACACAGATACGCAGTATTTT
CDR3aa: CASSFNRNTDTQYF

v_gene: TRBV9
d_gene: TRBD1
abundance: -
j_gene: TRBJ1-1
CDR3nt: TGTGCCAAGGGACAGGGAAACACTGAAGCTTTCTTT
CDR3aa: CAKGQGNTEAFF

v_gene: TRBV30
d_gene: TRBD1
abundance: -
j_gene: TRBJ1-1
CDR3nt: TGTGCCTGGAGTCGACAGGGTGGGTTCACTGAAGCTTTCTTT
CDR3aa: CAWSRQGGFTEAFF